This record covers a single T cell receptor (beta chain). Its recognized antigen is unknown. The sample holds no much larger clone one base away, and base qualities are not on file. In total, fewer than 750 healthy bone marrow donors made up the cohort. At the time of sampling, all cohort members were nominally healthy, though unrecorded immune exposures were likely present. The donor was CMV seronegative and was included in the group of over 300 seronegative cohort members. A peripheral blood sample was provided by each donor, and peripheral blood mononuclear cells were used for TCR beta sequencing. The Qiagen DNeasy Blood Extraction Kit was used to extract genomic DNA from the blood cell samples. The sample comes from a study of cytomegalovirus exposure and HLA in healthy donors (dated by TCRdb to 2017 to 2019). With regard to the full study: An earlier analysis of about 530 of the donors reported 276 Gb of sequence data and 117 million unique TCR beta sequences obtained from 150 million to 200 million T cells. In the later analysis, no new phenotypic data were used to find candidate immune exposures; instead, reliance was placed on TCR beta sequences and their occurrence across donors. A later analysis re-examined previously published TCR beta repertoires from more than 550 donors and added high-resolution HLA genotyping to investigate patterns of TCR occurrence. Because of strong linkage in the cohort, five DR-DQ haplotypes were treated as single units for association and clustering. Every repertoire in the discovery cohort had been generated on one and the same sequencing platform. Donor age, sex, ethnicity and CMV serostatus were collected together with the repertoire data. The study was designed to test whether signatures of past pathogen exposure could be identified by cataloging public T cell receptors. Across about 370 genotyped donors of the cohort, an average of 235,054 unique TCR beta nucleotide sequences per donor were sequenced, and 15% to 20% of those sequences were non-productive. To predict cytomegalovirus infection status, the study brought together high-throughput TCR immunosequencing, statistical association of individual TCRs with disease status, and machine learning. In a later genetic analysis, genome-wide SNP genotypes for about three fifths of the roughly 670 donors were used, and that subset was treated as a discovery cohort. Typing coverage differed by locus: A, B, C, DRB1 and DQB1 were typed in roughly 620-640 donors, DQA1 in about 550, DPA1 in 600 to 610, and DPB1 in 450 to 490. In an earlier analysis of a few hundred of the donors, high-throughput TCR beta sequencing was used to judge whether each TCR beta V gene segment behaved as functional or pseudogenic. The study profiled the T cell repertoires of hundreds of subjects by immunosequencing and related them to cytomegalovirus serostatus. The genetic ancestry cluster associated with self-reported Caucasian donors included 81% of the approximately 430 genotyped donors. In addition to the first cohort of approximately 670 subjects, a separate validation cohort of 100 to 150 different subjects was used. Both class I and class II loci were covered by HLA typing, at four-digit resolution. An early release covering more than 500 HLA-typed donors comprised about 290 gigabases of sequencing data and roughly 85 million unique TCR sequences.

Receptors were amplified or captured by the immunoSEQ multiplex PCR assay. A mixture of 60 forward primers for TCR Vbeta segments and 13 reverse primers for TCR Jbeta segments was used in the multiplex PCR. The CDR3 region of rearranged TCR beta genes was amplified from genomic DNA with a multiplex PCR assay. The amplified TCR beta libraries were sequenced on the Illumina HiSeq System as 87-base-pair reads. Per the source publication's procedure: A later analysis counted tens of millions of unique TCR beta chains across the 600 to 850 repertoires, and around 9.9 million of these chains were shared by at least two donors. Raw reads were error-corrected and collapsed into unique sequences by a nearest-neighbor algorithm in which closely related sequences were merged to remove PCR and sequencing errors. To assign V, D and J gene segments, CDR3 sequences were aligned to IMGT reference sequences. Each retained sequence needed at least a six-nucleotide match to both a V gene segment and a J gene segment. A rearrangement counted as productive if the CDR3 had no stop codons and remained in frame with V and J, and every other rearrangement counted as non-productive. CDR3 was defined according to IMGT convention as the region running from the second conserved V-encoded cysteine to the conserved J-encoded phenylalanine. In an earlier analysis of around 540 of the donors, sequences lacking an unambiguous match to a single V gene segment were excluded. In an earlier analysis of approximately 590 of the donors, V segments were called functional above 56.7% productive rearrangements and were called segregating when the between-donor standard deviation exceeded 5%. A statistical classification framework was built to diagnose cytomegalovirus status from the catalog of TCR beta chain sequences. A later analysis assigned V and J genes by comparing TCR nucleotide sequences with IMGT/GENE-DB human TR gene sequences. The TCRdist pipeline was used in a later analysis to assign CDR3 sequences and most-parsimonious VDJ recombination scenarios. In a later analysis, each TCR beta chain was defined by its CDR3 amino acid sequence together with its V-gene family, and reads lacking a unique V-gene family were excluded. To address suspected cross-contamination and a sequencing artifact, a later analysis removed some 620 highly shared, low-generation-probability nucleotide sequences. For each public chain, a later analysis derived a clonal expansion index from normalized ranks of inferred template counts within each repertoire. In a later analysis, generation probabilities were computed using a VDJ recombination model fitted to out-of-frame rearrangements, and the results were checked against IGoR. In a later analysis, TCR-TCR, TCR-HLA and TCR-CMV co-occurrence was scored with hypergeometric tests, and a repertoire-size bias correction was applied to TCR pairs. A later analysis estimated false discovery rates by permuting HLA or CMV assignments 20 times. In a later analysis, co-occurring TCRs were grouped using DBSCAN, and TCRdist sequence similarity was added for clustering within HLA-allele-positive subsets. Co-occurrence clustering excluded repertoires with fewer than 30,000 or more than 120,000 public chains, plus five with anomalous nucleotide sharing. In TCRdb, the immuneACCESS table is reduced to in-frame sequences with V and J assigned. These tables do not hold every clone; where another copy was compared, an unresolved V gene accounts for under half, and the others remain unexplained. Clone size and the V and J calls come from that table; the DNA yielded D and trimming. In all, the sample holds tens of thousands of clones, and 70% to 85% of those were seen once. Of the sample, 3.8% is held by the ten largest clones.

Study-wide findings and limitations: In a later analysis, HLA-associated TCR beta chains were found to be more clonally expanded and to have lower generation probabilities than equally common non-associated chains. When HLA alleles, especially DR and DQ, strongly co-occurred, TCR associations were difficult to assign to individual alleles. Three of the identified cytomegalovirus-associated TCR beta chains were confirmed in vitro to be specific for cytomegalovirus antigens. In a later genetic analysis, fewer N-insertions in productive TCRs were reported among donors in an Asian-associated ancestry cluster than the roughly 670-donor mean. According to a later analysis, TCR association rates differed among HLA loci, with DRB1 alleles showing the most associated TCRs and HLA-C alleles showing the fewest. In a later analysis, most CMV-associated TCR beta chains were found to appear HLA-restricted, with HLA associations seemingly driven largely by CMV exposure. A further reported finding was that TCR beta sequences accurately predicted the HLA-A and HLA-B alleles for most subjects in the first cohort. Immune exposure information for the cohort was limited to CMV serostatus. In a later analysis, around 17,000 TCR beta sequences were associated with specific HLA alleles at a false discovery rate of 0.05. A group of highly shared sequence variants was considered likely to be a technical artifact of the sequencing pipeline. A total of 150 or so TCR beta chains were listed by the study as associated with cytomegalovirus. In an earlier analysis of a few hundred of the donors, most TCR beta V segments were observed in productive rearrangements about 87% or about 30% of the time, broadly matching IMGT annotations. Because HLA typing was unavailable for some donors at each locus, only the typed subset was used in association tests. The cohort was sequenced for TCR beta chains only, and without alpha or paired-chain data the features that could be detected were limited. It was suggested by the authors that the approach could potentially be generalized to other disease states and immunological phenotypes. Most TCR sequences were seen in very few donors, while some public TCRs were found in many individuals. Linkage disequilibrium might explain the correlated functional status among segregating V segments, but an unknown experimental factor could not be ruled out. The presence/absence analyses assumed that sequencing depth was roughly uniform across donors, and that assumption may not be true. V-gene and J-gene trimming of TCR beta chains was associated with a missense DCLRE1C variant in a later genetic analysis, and the association was replicated in an independent cohort. Because the 87-base-pair reads could not distinguish some IMGT-functional V segments, including TRBV6-2 and TRBV6-3, those segments were excluded. Several of the top co-occurrence clusters appeared to be linked to parvovirus B19, influenza, CMV and Epstein-Barr virus, according to a later analysis. Because counts were too low, roughly 18 rarely observed V segments, including chromosome 9 orphons, were left out of the earlier analysis of 587 of the donors. In both the original and validation cohorts, the classifier was reported to diagnose cytomegalovirus status with high specificity and sensitivity.

Unmatched junction bases come to 9, with V trimmed by 5 bases and J by 1 base. According to the germline V gene, CDR1 reads SGHVS and CDR2 reads FQNEAQ. CDR3 length: 17 amino acids, cysteine to phenylalanine. The DNA shown is the 51-base CDR3, in frame from base 1. The sequenced sample consisted of PBMCs. The clonotype comes from a man aged 50 or older in good health and CMV-seronegative. Recombination connected TRBV7-8 to TRBJ1-5; 9 of the junction bases match TRBD1. The CDR3 here reads CASSPWTGEGSNQPQHF. The DNA sequence is TGTGCCAGCAGCCCCTGGACAGGGGAGGGAAGCAATCAGCCCCAGCATTTT. The CDR3 plus the reference TRBV7-8 and TRBJ1-5 genes for the other parts give the full variable domain: GAGVSQSPRYKVAKRGQDVALRCDPISGHVSLFWYQQALGQGPEFLTYFQNEAQLDKSGLPSDRFFAERPEGSVSTLKIQRTQQEDSAVYLCASSPWTGEGSNQPQHFGDGTRLSIL.